The present T cell receptor beta chain was sequenced within a study of a mutant IDH1 vaccine in newly diagnosed glioma. The wider study: Participants attended visit V12, the safety follow-up, at week 35, and then attended visit V13 at week 47.

The V end lost 1 base, the J end lost 8 bases, and 20 bases lay between the germline ends. The length of the CDR3 is 16 residues. Germline lookup yields CDR1 ENHRY and CDR2 SYGVKD. The time point denotes: week 35, safety follow-up. Alongside topical imiquimod, each dose of vaccine comprised 300 ug of mutant IDH1 20-mer peptide. New WHO grade 3 or 4 astrocytomas that were IDH1-mutant and ATRX-lost occurred in the donors. The table came from immunoSEQ multiplex PCR; TCRdb's copy has only in-frame clones and leaves some out. The table lists around 54,000 clones, less than 90% of them singletons. Of note for this clone: Antigen unknown.

The clonotype comes from a man in his forties with glioma. The input for sequencing was PBMCs, taken from a glioma patient whose treatment included an IDH1 peptide vaccine. This chain uses TRBV10-3 with TRBJ1-2; D is perhaps TRBD1 (6 bases). CDR3 loop: CAISELTETGFEGYTF. As DNA, the CDR3 is TGTGCCATCAGTGAGTTAACGGAAACAGGGTTTGAGGGCTACACCTTC.